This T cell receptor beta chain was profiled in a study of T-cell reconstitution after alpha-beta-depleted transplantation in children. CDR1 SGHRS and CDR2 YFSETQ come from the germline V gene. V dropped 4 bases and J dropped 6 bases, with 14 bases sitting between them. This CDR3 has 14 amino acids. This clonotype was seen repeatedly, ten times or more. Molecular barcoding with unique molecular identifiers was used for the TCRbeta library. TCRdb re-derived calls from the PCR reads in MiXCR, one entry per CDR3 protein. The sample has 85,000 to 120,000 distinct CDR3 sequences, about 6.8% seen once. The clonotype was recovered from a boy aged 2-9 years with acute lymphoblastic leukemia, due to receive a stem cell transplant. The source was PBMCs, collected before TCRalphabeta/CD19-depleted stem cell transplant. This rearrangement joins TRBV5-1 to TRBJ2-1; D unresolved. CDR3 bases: TGCGCCAGCAGCCTGTCCCCTCCTGGCAATGAGCAGTTCTTC. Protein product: CASSLSPPGNEQFF.